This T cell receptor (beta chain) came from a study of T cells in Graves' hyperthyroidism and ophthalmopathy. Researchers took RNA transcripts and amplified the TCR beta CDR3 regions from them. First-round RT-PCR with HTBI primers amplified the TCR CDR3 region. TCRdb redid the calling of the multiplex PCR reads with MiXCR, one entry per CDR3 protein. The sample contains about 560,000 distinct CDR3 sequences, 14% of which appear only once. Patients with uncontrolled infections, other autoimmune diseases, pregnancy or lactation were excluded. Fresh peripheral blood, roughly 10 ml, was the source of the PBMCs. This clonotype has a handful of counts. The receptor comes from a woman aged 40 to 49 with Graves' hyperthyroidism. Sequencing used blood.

CDR3 bases: TGTGCCAGCAGCTTAGCGCTCTCTAATTCACCCCTCCACTTT. It specifies CASSLALSNSPLHF. V is TRBV7-6 and J is TRBJ1-6, with unresolved D. There are 14 residues in the CDR3. Germline V gene data show CDR1 as SGHVS and CDR2 as FNYEAQ. Trimming left V 0 bases short and J 6 bases short, with 6 bases between.